This section outlines one TCR beta chain sequence together with its context. The authors' processing: Cell counts per sample came from amplifying reference gene primers. The assay was immunoSEQ multiplex PCR, and TCRdb's table has in-frame clones only and misses some. V and J calls and clone size are as listed in that table; D and trimming were resolved from the DNA. The profile shows 200,000 to 300,000 clones, 84% of them singletons. Germline-derived CDR1 and CDR2 are ENHRY and SYGVKD. The CDR3 sequence is 13 residues long. V lost 7 bases and J lost 5, with 14 bases in between. These data originate in a study of blood T cell repertoires in COVID-19. Study-wide background: Italy, Spain and the United States were the sources of the convalescent and acute COVID-19 samples. T cells, B-cell-depleted T cells, or PBMCs supplied cDNA or gDNA.

The V gene is TRBV10-3, the J gene TRBJ1-1; D perhaps matches TRBD1 (5 bases). Sequencing was performed on peripheral blood. The clonotype originates from a man in his 60s with acute or convalescent COVID-19. CDR3 loop: CAITSWEGTEAFF. The CDR3, as DNA: TGTGCCATCACCTCCTGGGAGGGGACTGAAGCTTTCTTT.